This T cell receptor (beta chain) was retrieved from a study of CD8 T cells in ankylosing spondylitis. Germline V gives CDR1 DFQATT, CDR2 SNEGSKA (reference sequence). The CDR3 is 11 residues long. The V segment lost 5 bases and the J segment 5 bases; nucleotides outside the gene matches: 3. This clonotype has just a few counts. TCRdb used MiXCR to reprocess the 5' RACE reads, holding one entry per CDR3 protein. The profile shows 250,000 to 300,000 distinct CDR3 sequences, 15% to 25% of them singletons. J is TRBJ2-7 and V is TRBV20-1; 7 bases match TRBD1. The receptor was derived from a male donor with ankylosing spondylitis or in good health (not recorded which). Input material: blood, either unsorted or a sorted T cell fraction (not recorded which). CDR3 loop: CSASQGDEQYV. The DNA for the CDR3 is TGCAGTGCTTCCCAGGGGGACGAGCAGTACGTC.